Below, 8 T cell receptor beta chains from the same sample are listed, as sequenced in a study of vaccination effects on CD4 cells after COVID-19. Measured with immunoSEQ multiplex PCR; TCRdb has only the in-frame clones, and not every one. Among tens of thousands of clones listed, 72% were seen once. Antigen-specific CD4+ T cells were first expanded with viral peptide pools by the ViraFEST assay and only then sequenced. A roughly 10-day culture period preceded the isolation of CD4+ T cells. This person caught SARS-CoV-2 sometime from March to December 2020, and PCR testing confirmed the infection. No antigens are known for them. The material was CD4+ T cells from PBMCs cultured with a peptide pool, obtained before COVID-19 vaccination. The receptors here all came from a human donor who had a prior SARS-CoV-2 infection.

This clone was seen a handful of times. This chain connects TRBV27 to TRBJ2-2; D is unresolved. V shed 6 bases and J shed 4 bases, with 18 bases lying between them. Germline-derived CDR1 and CDR2 are MNHEY and SMNVEV (reference sequence). The CDR3 runs 16 residues. The CDR3 sequence: CASRATSPAPTGELFF. The CDR3 DNA follows: TGTGCCAGCAGGGCTACAAGCCCGGCGCCCACCGGGGAGCTGTTTTTT.

This clone has just a few counts. The chain uses TRBV6-6 and TRBJ2-3; D is uncertain. The germline CDR1 and CDR2 sequences are MNHNY and SVGAGI (reference sequence). V dropped 0 bases and J dropped 3 bases, with 7 bases sitting between them. This CDR3 region has 14 residues. This chain's CDR3 is CASSYSTATDTQYF. The CDR3 bases are TGTGCCAGCAGTTACTCGACTGCGACAGATACGCAGTATTTT.

This chain connects TRBV11-2 to TRBJ1-2; tentative D call: TRBD1 (6 bases). The CDR3 runs 15 residues. Germline CDR1 is SGHAT and CDR2 is FQNNGV. The V end lost 1 base, the J end lost 4 bases, and 13 bases lay between the germline ends. The CDR3 loop is CASSLGPGGAYGYTF. The DNA of the CDR3 is TGTGCCAGCAGCTTAGGCCCCGGGGGCGCCTATGGCTACACCTTC.

The sample holds one count of this clone. The chain has TRBV24-1 and TRBJ2-5; 12 bases agree with TRBD2. The V segment lost 9 bases and the J segment 5 bases; nucleotides outside the gene matches: 0. Germline V gives CDR1 KGHDR, CDR2 SFDVKD. The CDR3 contains 12 residues. CDR3 loop: CATGTSGETQYF. As DNA, the CDR3 is TGTGCCACCGGGACTAGCGGGGAGACCCAGTACTTC.

The chain carries TRBV2 and TRBJ1-2, with D unclear. V shed 2 bases and J shed 4 bases, with 11 bases lying between them. CDR1 is SNHLY, CDR2 FYNNEI, per germline. There are 14 residues in the CDR3. The CDR3 protein is CASSEWGSGYGYTF. The CDR3 DNA reads as TGTGCCAGCAGTGAATGGGGATCGGGCTATGGCTACACCTTC.

This clone was detected only a few times. The chain is built from TRBV4-1 and TRBJ1-1; 8 positions match TRBD1. There are 15 residues in the CDR3. Germline V gene sequence: CDR1 MGHRA, CDR2 YSYEKL. V was pared by 3 bases and J by 1 base, with 4 bases of the junction left unmatched. The CDR3 region has the DNA TGCGCCAGCAGCCACGACAGGGGCCCGAACACTGAAGCTTTCTTT. Its translation: CASSHDRGPNTEAFF.

The chain couples TRBV5-1 to TRBJ2-7; 9 bases match TRBD1. There are 15 residues in the CDR3. V shed 4 bases, J shed 3 bases, and the junction held 8 bases outside the gene matches. Germline assignment: CDR1 SGHRS and CDR2 YFSETQ. The CDR3 loop reads CASSPQLGQGYEQYF. The CDR3 DNA follows: TGCGCCAGCAGCCCACAATTGGGACAGGGCTACGAGCAGTACTTC.

The rearrangement links TRBV29-1 to TRBJ2-2; 8 nucleotides line up with TRBD2. Per germline, CDR1 SQVTM and CDR2 ANQGSEA. This CDR3 is built from 13 residues. J gave up 7 bases and V 6 bases, and 7 bases lay outside the gene matches. The CDR3 here is CSVGKREFGELFF. CDR3 nucleotides: TGCAGCGTAGGCAAGCGGGAGTTCGGGGAGCTGTTTTTT.